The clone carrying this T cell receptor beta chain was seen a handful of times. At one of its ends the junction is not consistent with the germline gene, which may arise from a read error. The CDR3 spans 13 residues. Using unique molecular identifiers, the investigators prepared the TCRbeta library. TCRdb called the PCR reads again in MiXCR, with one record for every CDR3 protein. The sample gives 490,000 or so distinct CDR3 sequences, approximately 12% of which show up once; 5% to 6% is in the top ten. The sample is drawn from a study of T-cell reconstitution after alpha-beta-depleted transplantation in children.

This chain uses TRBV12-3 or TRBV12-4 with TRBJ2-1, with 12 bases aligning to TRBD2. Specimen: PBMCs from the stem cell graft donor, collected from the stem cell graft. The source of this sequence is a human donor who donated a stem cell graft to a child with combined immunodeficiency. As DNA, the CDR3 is TGTGCCAGCAGTCTAGCGGGAGGGCATGAGCAGTTCTTC. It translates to CASSLAGGHEQFF.